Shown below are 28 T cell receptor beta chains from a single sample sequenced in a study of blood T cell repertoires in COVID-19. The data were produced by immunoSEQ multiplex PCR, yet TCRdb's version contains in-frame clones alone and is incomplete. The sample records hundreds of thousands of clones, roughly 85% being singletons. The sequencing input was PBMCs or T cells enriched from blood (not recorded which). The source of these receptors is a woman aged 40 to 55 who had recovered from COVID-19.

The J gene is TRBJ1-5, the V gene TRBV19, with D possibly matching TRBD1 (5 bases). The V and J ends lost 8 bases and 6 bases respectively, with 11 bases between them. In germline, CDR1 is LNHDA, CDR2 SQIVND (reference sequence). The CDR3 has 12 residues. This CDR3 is CASRQLPQPQHF. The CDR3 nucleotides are TGTGCCAGTCGACAGCTACCTCAGCCCCAGCATTTT.

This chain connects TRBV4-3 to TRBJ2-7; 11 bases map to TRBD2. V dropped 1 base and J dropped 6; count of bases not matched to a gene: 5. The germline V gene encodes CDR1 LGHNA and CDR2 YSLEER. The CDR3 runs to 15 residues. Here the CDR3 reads CASSQVGLAAGEQYF. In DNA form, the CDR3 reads TGCGCCAGCAGCCAAGTGGGACTAGCGGCTGGCGAGCAGTACTTC.

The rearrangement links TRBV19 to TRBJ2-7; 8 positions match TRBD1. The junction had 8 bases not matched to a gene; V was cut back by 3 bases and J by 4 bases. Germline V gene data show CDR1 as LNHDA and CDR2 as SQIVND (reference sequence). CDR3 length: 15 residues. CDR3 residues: CASSMGTTGEYEQYF. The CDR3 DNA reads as TGTGCCAGTAGTATGGGAACGACAGGGGAGTACGAGCAGTACTTC.

The CDR3 DNA sequence: TGTGCCAGTAGCGACTATGGCTACACCTTC. As protein: CASSDYGYTF. The chain is built from TRBV19 and TRBJ1-2; D uncertain. CDR3 length: 10 amino acids. The V end lost 6 bases, the J end lost 3 bases, and 2 bases lay between the germline ends. Germline assignment: CDR1 LNHDA and CDR2 SQIVND (reference sequence).

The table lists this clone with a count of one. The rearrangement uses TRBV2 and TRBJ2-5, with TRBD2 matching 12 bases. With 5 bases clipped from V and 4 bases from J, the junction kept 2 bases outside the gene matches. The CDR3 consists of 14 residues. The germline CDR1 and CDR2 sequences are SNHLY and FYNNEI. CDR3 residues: CASSRGLAGETQYF. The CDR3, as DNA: TGTGCCAGCAGTCGGGGACTAGCGGGAGAGACCCAGTACTTC.

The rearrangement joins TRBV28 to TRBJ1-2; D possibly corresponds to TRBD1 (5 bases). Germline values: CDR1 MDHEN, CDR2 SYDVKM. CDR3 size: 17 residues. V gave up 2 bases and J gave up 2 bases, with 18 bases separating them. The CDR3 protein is CASSLAKAGPINYGYTF. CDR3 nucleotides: TGTGCCAGCAGTTTAGCAAAGGCAGGGCCAATCAACTATGGCTACACCTTC.

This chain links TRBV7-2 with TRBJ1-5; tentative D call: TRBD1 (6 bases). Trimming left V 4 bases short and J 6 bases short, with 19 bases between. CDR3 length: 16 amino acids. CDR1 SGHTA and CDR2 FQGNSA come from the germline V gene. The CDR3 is CASSSRGLRDRQPQHF. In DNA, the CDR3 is TGTGCCAGCAGCTCGAGGGGGTTAAGGGATCGTCAGCCCCAGCATTTT.

Here the CDR3 DNA reads TGTGCCAGCAGCTTTGGAGGGGAGCATGGCTACACCTTC. Translated: CASSFGGEHGYTF. This chain connects TRBV5-5 to TRBJ1-2, with D possibly TRBD1 on 5 matching bases. The ends were cut back, 2 bases at V and 6 bases at J, with 11 bases in the middle. In germline, CDR1 is SGHKS, CDR2 YYEKEE (reference sequence). CDR3 length: 13 amino acids.

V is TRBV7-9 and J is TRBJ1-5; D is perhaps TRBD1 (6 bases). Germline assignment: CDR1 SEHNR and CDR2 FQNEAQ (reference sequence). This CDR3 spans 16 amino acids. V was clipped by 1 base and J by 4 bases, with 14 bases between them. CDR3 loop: CASSLGDGTKNQPQHF. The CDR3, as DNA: TGTGCCAGCAGCTTAGGAGACGGGACAAAGAATCAGCCCCAGCATTTT.

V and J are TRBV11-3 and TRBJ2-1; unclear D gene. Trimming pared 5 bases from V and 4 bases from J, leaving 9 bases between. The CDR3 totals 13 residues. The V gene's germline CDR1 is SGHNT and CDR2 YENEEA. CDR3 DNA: TGTGCCAGCAGCCGCAACAATTACAATGAGCAGTTCTTC. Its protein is CASSRNNYNEQFF.

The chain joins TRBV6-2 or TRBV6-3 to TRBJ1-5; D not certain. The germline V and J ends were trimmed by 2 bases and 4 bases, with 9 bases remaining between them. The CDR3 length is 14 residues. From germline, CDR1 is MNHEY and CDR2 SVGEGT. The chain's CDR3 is CASSYLQINQPQHF. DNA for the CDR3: TGTGCCAGCAGTTACCTCCAGATTAATCAGCCCCAGCATTTT.

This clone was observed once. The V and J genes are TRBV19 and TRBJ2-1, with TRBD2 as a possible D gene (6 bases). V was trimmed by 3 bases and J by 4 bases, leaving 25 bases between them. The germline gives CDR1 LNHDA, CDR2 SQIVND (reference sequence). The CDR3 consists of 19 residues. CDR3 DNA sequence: TGTGCCAGTAGTATGCGGGGACTTTACGCTAACGGCAGGTACAATGAGCAGTTCTTC. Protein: CASSMRGLYANGRYNEQFF.

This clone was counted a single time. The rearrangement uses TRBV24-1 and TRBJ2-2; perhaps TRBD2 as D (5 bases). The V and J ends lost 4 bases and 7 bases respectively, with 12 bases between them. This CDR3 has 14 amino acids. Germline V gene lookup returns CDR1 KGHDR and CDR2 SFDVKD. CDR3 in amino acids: CATSDTRLGGELFF. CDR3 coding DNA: TGTGCCACCAGTGACACTAGACTGGGCGGGGAGCTGTTTTTT.

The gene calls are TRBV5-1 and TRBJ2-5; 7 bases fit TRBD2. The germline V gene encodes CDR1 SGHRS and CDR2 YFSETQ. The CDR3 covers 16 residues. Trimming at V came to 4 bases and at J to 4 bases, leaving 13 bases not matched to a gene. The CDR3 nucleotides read TGCGCCAGCAGCCCGGGAGGTCTCAAGGGAAGAGAGACCCAGTACTTC. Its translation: CASSPGGLKGRETQYF.

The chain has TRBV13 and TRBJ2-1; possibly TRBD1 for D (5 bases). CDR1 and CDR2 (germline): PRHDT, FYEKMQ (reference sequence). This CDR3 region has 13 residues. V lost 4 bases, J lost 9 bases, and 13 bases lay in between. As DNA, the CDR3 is TGTGCCAGCAGCTCGCTTCAGGGTAGTGAGCAGTTCTTC. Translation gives CASSSLQGSEQFF.

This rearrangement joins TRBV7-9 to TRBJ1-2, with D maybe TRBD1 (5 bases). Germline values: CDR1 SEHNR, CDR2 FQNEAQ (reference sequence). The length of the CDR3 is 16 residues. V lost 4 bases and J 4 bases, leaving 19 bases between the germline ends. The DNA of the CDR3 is TGTGCCAGCAGCTCACCGCAGGGAAAATGGGGCTATGGCTACACCTTC. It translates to CASSSPQGKWGYGYTF.

CDR3 loop: CASSLTGRNYGYTF. The CDR3 DNA sequence: TGTGCCAGCAGCTTAACAGGCCGTAACTATGGCTACACCTTC. V gene TRBV7-2 combines with J gene TRBJ1-2, with a possible D match to TRBD1 (5 bases). This CDR3 contains 14 residues. Trimming cost V 2 bases and J 1 base, with 8 bases left between them. Germline CDR1 SGHTA, CDR2 FQGNSA.

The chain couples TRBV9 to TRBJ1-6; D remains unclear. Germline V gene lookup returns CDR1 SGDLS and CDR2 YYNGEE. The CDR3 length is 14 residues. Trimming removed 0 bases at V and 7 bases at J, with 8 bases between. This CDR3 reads CASSVGSLNSPLHF. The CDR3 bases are TGTGCCAGCAGCGTAGGTAGCTTGAATTCACCCCTCCACTTT.

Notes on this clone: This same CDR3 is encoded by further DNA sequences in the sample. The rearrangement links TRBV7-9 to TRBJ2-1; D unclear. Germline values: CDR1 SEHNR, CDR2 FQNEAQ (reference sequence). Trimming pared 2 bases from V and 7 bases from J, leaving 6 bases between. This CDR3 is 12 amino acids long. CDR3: CASSLTGNEQFF. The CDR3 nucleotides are TGTGCCAGCAGCTTAACCGGGAATGAGCAGTTCTTC.

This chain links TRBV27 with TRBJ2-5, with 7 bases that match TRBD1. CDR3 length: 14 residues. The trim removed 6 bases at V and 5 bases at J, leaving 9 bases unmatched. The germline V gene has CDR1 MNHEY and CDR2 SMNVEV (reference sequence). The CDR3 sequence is CASRVTGSRETQYF. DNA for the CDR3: TGTGCCAGCAGAGTGACAGGGTCGAGGGAGACCCAGTACTTC.

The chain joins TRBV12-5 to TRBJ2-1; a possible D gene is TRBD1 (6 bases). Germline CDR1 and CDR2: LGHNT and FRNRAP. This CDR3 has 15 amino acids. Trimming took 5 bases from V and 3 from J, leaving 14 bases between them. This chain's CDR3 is CASGPGTSLYNEQFF. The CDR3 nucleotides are TGTGCTAGTGGTCCCGGGACATCTCTCTACAATGAGCAGTTCTTC.

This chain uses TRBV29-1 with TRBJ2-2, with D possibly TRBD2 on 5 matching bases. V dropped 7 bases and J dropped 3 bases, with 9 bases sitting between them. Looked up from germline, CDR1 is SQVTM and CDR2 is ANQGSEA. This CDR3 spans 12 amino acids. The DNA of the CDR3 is TGCAGCGGGAGCGGAGACACCGGGGAGCTGTTTTTT. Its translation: CSGSGDTGELFF.

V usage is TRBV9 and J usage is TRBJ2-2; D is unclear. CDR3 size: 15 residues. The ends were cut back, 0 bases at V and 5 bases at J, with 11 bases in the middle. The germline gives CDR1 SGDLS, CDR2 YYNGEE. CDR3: CASSVADLPTGELFF. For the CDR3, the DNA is TGTGCCAGCAGCGTAGCCGACTTGCCGACCGGGGAGCTGTTTTTT. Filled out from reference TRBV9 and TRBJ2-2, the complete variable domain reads DSGVTQTPKHLITATGQRVTLRCSPRSGDLSVYWYQQSLDQGLQFLIQYYNGEERAKGNILERFSAQQFPDLHSELNLSSLELGDSALYFCASSVADLPTGELFFGEGSRLTVL.

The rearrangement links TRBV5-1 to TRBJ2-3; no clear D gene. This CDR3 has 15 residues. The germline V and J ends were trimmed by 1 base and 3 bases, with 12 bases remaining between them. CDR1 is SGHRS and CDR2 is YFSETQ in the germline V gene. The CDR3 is CASSLTSFETDTQYF. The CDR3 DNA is TGCGCCAGCAGCTTGACTTCCTTTGAGACAGATACGCAGTATTTT.

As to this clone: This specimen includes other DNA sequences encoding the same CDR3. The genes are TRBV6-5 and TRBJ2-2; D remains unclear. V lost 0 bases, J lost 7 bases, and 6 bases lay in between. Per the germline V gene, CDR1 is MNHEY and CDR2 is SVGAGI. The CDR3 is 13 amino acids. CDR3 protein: CASSYSRGGELFF. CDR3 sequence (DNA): TGTGCCAGCAGTTACTCGCGCGGCGGGGAGCTGTTTTTT.

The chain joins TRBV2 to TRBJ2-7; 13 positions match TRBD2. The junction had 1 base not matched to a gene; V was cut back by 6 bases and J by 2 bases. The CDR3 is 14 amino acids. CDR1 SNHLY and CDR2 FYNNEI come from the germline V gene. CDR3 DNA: TGTGCCAGCAGCGGGACTAGCGGGACCTACGAGCAGTACTTC. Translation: CASSGTSGTYEQYF.

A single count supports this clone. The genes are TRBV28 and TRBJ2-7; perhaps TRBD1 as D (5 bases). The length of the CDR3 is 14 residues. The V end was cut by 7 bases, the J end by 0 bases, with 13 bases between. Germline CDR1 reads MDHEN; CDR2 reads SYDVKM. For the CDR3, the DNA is TGTGCCAGCACCCCCACGACAGCCTCCTACGAGCAGTACTTC. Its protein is CASTPTTASYEQYF.

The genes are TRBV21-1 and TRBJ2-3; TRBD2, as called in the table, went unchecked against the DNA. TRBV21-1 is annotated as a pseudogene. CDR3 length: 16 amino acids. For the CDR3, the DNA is TGTGCCAGCAGCAAAGTTCCGGGGGGAGTGATGGATACGCAGTATTTT. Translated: CASSKVPGGVMDTQYF.